Here is one T cell receptor (beta chain) with its context. This sample was taken from a study of OX40 agonist ivuxolimab in advanced cancers. TCRdb's table, derived via immunoSEQ multiplex PCR, lists solely in-frame clones and lacks some. The repertoire holds approximately 74,000 clones, with around 80% as singletons. The CDR3 spans 18 residues. Germline V gene sequence: CDR1 SQVTM, CDR2 ANQGSEA. The ends lost 7 bases at V and 0 bases at J; junction bases unmatched: 19. The chain is built from TRBV29-1 and TRBJ2-3, with TRBD2 matching 7 bases. This clonotype originated in an adult with an advanced solid tumor such as melanoma, head and neck, liver or kidney cancer. The source was CD4+ or CD8+ T cells sorted from blood, collected in a trial of the OX40 agonist ivuxolimab. The CDR3: CSATPPYESGKSTDTQYF. CDR3 DNA sequence: TGCAGCGCCACTCCCCCCTATGAGAGCGGGAAAAGCACAGATACGCAGTATTTT.